Listed here are 23 T cell receptor beta chains from one sample, sequenced in a study of graft-versus-host responses after intestinal transplantation. Only in-frame clones appear in the TCRdb table, and some are missing; sequencing was by immunoSEQ multiplex PCR. The sample includes roughly 23,000 clones, 90% of them seen just once. Sequences were derived from PBMCs, sampled around 40 days after intestinal transplant. These receptors came from a human patient who received an intestinal transplant, so some T cells may come from the graft donor.

V is TRBV9 and J is TRBJ2-7; 7 bases fit TRBD1. J lost 2 bases, V lost 3 bases, and 8 bases had no gene match. CDR3 size: 15 residues. Germline CDR1 is SGDLS and CDR2 is YYNGEE. The CDR3 sequence is CASSDVPGQPYEQYF. In DNA form, the CDR3 reads TGTGCCAGCAGCGATGTGCCGGGACAGCCCTACGAGCAGTACTTC. Looking up the rest from reference TRBV9 and TRBJ2-7 gives the full variable domain: DSGVTQTPKHLITATGQRVTLRCSPRSGDLSVYWYQQSLDQGLQFLIQYYNGEERAKGNILERFSAQQFPDLHSELNLSSLELGDSALYFCASSDVPGQPYEQYFGPGTRLTVT.

The chain carries TRBV28 and TRBJ2-1, with 9 positions matching TRBD2. V dropped 5 bases and J dropped 3; count of bases not matched to a gene: 5. CDR1 and CDR2 from the germline V gene are MDHEN and SYDVKM. This CDR3 region has 15 residues. CDR3 nucleotides: TGTGCCAGCAGTGCCGGGACTAGCAACTACAATGAGCAGTTCTTC. The encoded protein is CASSAGTSNYNEQFF. Complete variable domain (other parts from reference TRBV28 and TRBJ2-1): DVKVTQSSRYLVKRTGEKVFLECVQDMDHENMFWYRQDPGLGLRLIYFSYDVKMKEKGDIPEGYSVSREKKERFSLILESASTNQTSMYLCASSAGTSNYNEQFFGPGTRLTVL.

This clone has just one count. This chain uses TRBV27 with TRBJ2-1; TRBD1 matches 10 bases. CDR3 length: 14 residues. V shed 7 bases and J 5 bases; nucleotides not matched to a gene: 5. The germline gives CDR1 MNHEY, CDR2 SMNVEV (reference sequence). CDR3 loop: CASIRQGANNEQFF. The DNA of the CDR3 is TGTGCCAGCATTAGACAGGGGGCGAACAATGAGCAGTTCTTC.

This chain uses TRBV7-9 with TRBJ1-2; 9 bases are shared with TRBD1. Germline-derived CDR1 and CDR2 are SEHNR and FQNEAQ (reference sequence). The V gene end was trimmed by 5 bases and the J gene end by 0 bases; junction bases not matched to a gene: 10. This CDR3 is 17 amino acids long. The CDR3 DNA sequence: TGTGCCAGCAGCGATATACAGGGGGCCCTTCCTAACTATGGCTACACCTTC. This translates into CASSDIQGALPNYGYTF.

This clone was found once. The V gene is TRBV4-1, the J gene TRBJ2-7, with 7 bases lining up with TRBD1. The junction had 12 bases not matched to a gene; V was cut back by 3 bases and J by 4 bases. This CDR3 has 16 residues. The germline V gene has CDR1 MGHRA and CDR2 YSYEKL. CDR3 in amino acids: CASSQNHRGGPYEQYF. As DNA, the CDR3 is TGCGCCAGCAGCCAGAACCACAGGGGTGGTCCGTACGAGCAGTACTTC.

This chain links TRBV19 with TRBJ1-5; no clear D. Trimming left V 5 bases short and J 6 bases short, with 5 bases between. The CDR3 runs to 11 residues. Germline V lookup: CDR1 LNHDA, CDR2 SQIVND (reference sequence). The CDR3 DNA reads TGTGCCAGTAGTCTAGGTCAGCCCCAGCATTTT. This codes for CASSLGQPQHF.

The chain couples TRBV4-1 to TRBJ2-7; D is undetermined. This CDR3 has 16 amino acids. V was cut by 0 bases and J by 2 bases, with 14 bases left in between. Germline values: CDR1 MGHRA, CDR2 YSYEKL. The CDR3 DNA is TGCGCCAGCAGCCAAGATACCGCGGTGCTAACCTACGAGCAGTACTTC. Its translation: CASSQDTAVLTYEQYF.

The chain uses TRBV7-2 and TRBJ2-1; TRBD1 aligns across 8 bases. The V and J ends lost 6 bases and 2 bases, in that order; junction bases with no gene match: 9. This CDR3 comprises 16 residues. From germline, CDR1 is SGHTA and CDR2 FQGNSA. For the CDR3, the DNA is TGTGCCAGCAGGCCTGACGAGGACAGGGCCTACAATGAGCAGTTCTTC. Translating gives CASRPDEDRAYNEQFF.

This chain uses TRBV25-1 with TRBJ2-7; the D gene is possibly TRBD2 (6 bases). V lost 6 bases, J lost 3 bases, and 18 bases lay in between. Germline V CDR1 and CDR2: MGHDK, SYGVNS. The CDR3 runs to 15 residues. The chain's CDR3 is CASSPGTGKFYEQYF. As DNA, the CDR3 is TGTGCCAGCAGCCCAGGGACTGGGAAGTTCTACGAGCAGTACTTC.

V usage is TRBV27 and J usage is TRBJ2-3; 13 positions agree with TRBD2. Germline CDR1 reads MNHEY; CDR2 reads SMNVEV (reference sequence). After removal of 6 bases from V and 3 bases from J, the junction contained 6 bases not matched to a gene. The CDR3 is 16 amino acids. For the CDR3, the DNA is TGTGCCAGCAGGCGGACTAGCGGGAGTGTAACAGATACGCAGTATTTT. It encodes CASRRTSGSVTDTQYF.

This sequence joins TRBV12-5 and TRBJ2-1; D is unresolved. Looked up from germline, CDR1 is LGHNT and CDR2 is FRNRAP. There are 12 residues in the CDR3. Deletions cut 6 bases from V and 4 bases from J, with 7 bases between. The CDR3 region has the DNA TGTGCTAGTGGGAAAGGGTACAATGAGCAGTTCTTC. Translation: CASGKGYNEQFF.

The chain employs TRBV4-1 and TRBJ1-1; D is unclear. The germline V and J ends were trimmed by 1 base and 1 base, with 7 bases remaining between them. This CDR3 is 14 amino acids long. The germline gives CDR1 MGHRA, CDR2 YSYEKL. As DNA, the CDR3 is TGCGCCAGCAGCCAAGCGGACGGGAACACTGAAGCTTTCTTT. Encoded protein: CASSQADGNTEAFF.

This clone was counted once. This sequence joins TRBV28 and TRBJ2-5, with D perhaps matching TRBD2 (7 bases). With 2 bases removed from V and 5 bases from J, the gap between germline ends came to 12 bases. There are 14 residues in the CDR3. The germline V gene has CDR1 MDHEN and CDR2 SYDVKM. As DNA, the CDR3 is TGTGCCAGCAGTTTAGGGGGGGCAGGGGAGACCCAGTACTTC. Its translation: CASSLGGAGETQYF.

The genes are TRBV6-5 and TRBJ1-4; D gene uncertain. In germline, CDR1 is MNHEY, CDR2 SVGAGI. The CDR3 runs 15 residues. V dropped 7 bases and J dropped 0 bases, with 12 bases sitting between them. CDR3 DNA sequence: TGTGCCAGCAACCCGTCCCCTGCAACTAATGAAAAACTGTTTTTT. Translation gives CASNPSPATNEKLFF.

The V gene is TRBV7-2, the J gene TRBJ2-7; D not resolved. V was shortened by 3 bases and J by 0 bases, with 12 bases between the two germline ends. This CDR3 is 15 amino acids long. The germline V gene encodes CDR1 SGHTA and CDR2 FQGNSA. CDR3 coding DNA: TGTGCCAGCAGCTTTTTACAGAACAGCTCCTACGAGCAGTACTTC. It is translated as CASSFLQNSSYEQYF.

The chain couples TRBV6-1 to TRBJ1-1; 11 nucleotides match TRBD1. Looked up from germline, CDR1 is MNHNS and CDR2 is SASEGT. The CDR3 consists of 13 residues. The V segment lost 6 bases and the J segment 7 bases; nucleotides outside the gene matches: 4. This chain's CDR3 is CASRPGQGGEAFF. For the CDR3, the DNA is TGTGCCAGCAGACCGGGACAGGGGGGTGAAGCTTTCTTT.

The gene calls are TRBV28 and TRBJ1-6; 10 nucleotides align to TRBD1. CDR1 and CDR2 from the germline V gene are MDHEN and SYDVKM. J was trimmed by 10 bases and V by 1 base; bases with no gene match: 4. The CDR3 spans 15 residues. In nucleotides, the CDR3 is TGTGCCAGCAGTTTATTCGGGACAGGGGAATCACCCCTCCACTTT. Translating it yields CASSLFGTGESPLHF.

This chain's CDR3 is CASSPYQAGGTDEQFF. The CDR3 DNA sequence: TGTGCCAGCAGCCCTTACCAAGCGGGAGGAACCGATGAGCAGTTCTTC. The gene calls are TRBV11-2 and TRBJ2-1, with 9 bases fitting TRBD2. Germline-derived CDR1 and CDR2 are SGHAT and FQNNGV. The V and J ends lost 5 bases and 8 bases, in that order; junction bases with no gene match: 13. The CDR3 has 16 amino acids. Together with reference TRBV11-2 and TRBJ2-1, the CDR3 gives the full variable domain: EAGVAQSPRYKIIEKRQSVAFWCNPISGHATLYWYQQILGQGPKLLIQFQNNGVVDDSQLPKDRFSAERLKGVDSTLKIQPAKLEDSAVYLCASSPYQAGGTDEQFFGPGTRLTVL.

The rearrangement joins TRBV29-1 to TRBJ2-7; 8 bases match TRBD1. Germline trimming cut 4 bases from V and 6 bases from J; bases unmatched to any gene: 14. Germline-derived CDR1 and CDR2 are SQVTM and ANQGSEA. The CDR3 runs 15 residues. This CDR3 is CSVAFPRQGSLEQYF. As DNA, the CDR3 is TGCAGCGTTGCGTTTCCGAGACAGGGGAGCCTCGAGCAGTACTTC.

The chain uses TRBV28 and TRBJ2-1; 7 bases are shared with TRBD1. The CDR3 has 13 residues. CDR1 and CDR2 (germline): MDHEN, SYDVKM. V trimming: 3 bases; J trimming: 5 bases; junction bases outside the gene matches: 1. DNA for the CDR3: TGTGCCAGCAGTTTGGGGACAGACAATGAGCAGTTCTTC. The encoded protein is CASSLGTDNEQFF.

This chain links TRBV27 with TRBJ2-7; D may be TRBD2 (5 bases). Germline V gene lookup returns CDR1 MNHEY and CDR2 SMNVEV (reference sequence). The CDR3 covers 13 residues. V shed 5 bases and J shed 4 bases, with 12 bases lying between them. The CDR3 loop reads CASSPRRPYEQYF. CDR3 in DNA: TGTGCCAGCAGTCCCCGGAGGCCTTACGAGCAGTACTTC.

The gene calls are TRBV19 and TRBJ2-3; D is undetermined. The CDR3 is made up of 13 amino acids. Trimming left V 6 bases short and J 0 bases short, with 7 bases between. Germline values: CDR1 LNHDA, CDR2 SQIVND (reference sequence). The CDR3 DNA is TGTGCCAGTAGCGCCTTTAGCACAGATACGCAGTATTTT. Encoded protein: CASSAFSTDTQYF.

The gene calls are TRBV28 and TRBJ1-5; D ambiguous. The germline gives CDR1 MDHEN, CDR2 SYDVKM. Trimming took off 5 bases at V and 3 bases at J, with 8 bases between the two ends. The CDR3 totals 13 residues. The CDR3 sequence is CASSGHLNQPQHF. The CDR3, as DNA: TGTGCCAGCAGTGGGCACCTCAATCAGCCCCAGCATTTT.